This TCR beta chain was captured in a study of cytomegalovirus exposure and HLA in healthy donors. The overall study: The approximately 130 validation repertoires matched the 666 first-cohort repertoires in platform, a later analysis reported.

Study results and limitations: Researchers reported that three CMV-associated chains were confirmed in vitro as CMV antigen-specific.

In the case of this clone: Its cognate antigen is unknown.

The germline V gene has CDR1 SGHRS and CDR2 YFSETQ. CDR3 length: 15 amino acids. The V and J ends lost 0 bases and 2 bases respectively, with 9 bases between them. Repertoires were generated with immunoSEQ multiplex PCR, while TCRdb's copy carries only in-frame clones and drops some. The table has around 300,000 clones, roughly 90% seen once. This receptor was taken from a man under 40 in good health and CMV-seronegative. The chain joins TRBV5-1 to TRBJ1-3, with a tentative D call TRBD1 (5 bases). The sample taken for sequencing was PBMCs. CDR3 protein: CASSLGGTAGNTIYF. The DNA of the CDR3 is TGCGCCAGCAGCTTGGGAGGGACTGCTGGAAACACCATATATTTT.